The 32 T cell receptor beta chains in this list originate from one sample, sequenced in a study of CD8 T cells in ankylosing spondylitis. TCRdb reanalysed the 5' RACE reads using MiXCR and keeps one entry per CDR3 protein. The sample lists about 240,000 distinct CDR3 sequences, about 10% seen once, with roughly 6.8% in the top ten. Input material: blood, either unsorted or a sorted T cell fraction (not recorded which). Receptors originate from a male donor with ankylosing spondylitis or in good health (not recorded which).

This clonotype was counted at least ten times. V is TRBV2 and J is TRBJ1-2; no reliable D call. Germline assignment: CDR1 SNHLY and CDR2 FYNNEI. This CDR3 has 12 residues. The V and J ends lost 0 bases and 7 bases respectively, with 6 bases between them. This chain's CDR3 is CASSEARSGYTF. The CDR3 region has the DNA TGTGCCAGCAGTGAAGCGAGAAGTGGCTACACCTTC.

The rearrangement uses TRBV15 and TRBJ1-5; the match to TRBD1 covers 7 bases. Losses at the gene ends were 1 base for V and 0 bases for J; bases not matched to a gene: 9. This CDR3 has 18 residues. CDR1 LNHNV and CDR2 YYDKDF come from the germline V gene (reference sequence). The CDR3 region has the DNA TGTGCCACCAGCAGAGGCGGGACAGTTAAAACTAGCAATCAGCCCCAGCATTTT. This encodes CATSRGGTVKTSNQPQHF.

This clonotype has just a few counts. The chain couples TRBV6-1 to TRBJ1-3; 10 bases map to TRBD1. Looked up from germline, CDR1 is MNHNS and CDR2 is SASEGT. After removal of 5 bases from V and 2 bases from J, the junction contained 3 bases not matched to a gene. The CDR3 spans 15 residues. The CDR3 protein is CASSRQGAAGNTIYF. The CDR3 region has the DNA TGTGCCAGCAGTAGACAGGGGGCTGCTGGAAACACCATATATTTT.

In its sample, this clonotype was seen many times. The gene calls are TRBV6-5 and TRBJ1-2; TRBD1 might be the D (5 bases). The V and J ends lost 2 bases and 5 bases respectively, with 12 bases between them. Germline-derived CDR1 and CDR2 are MNHEY and SVGAGI. The CDR3 sequence is 14 residues long. The DNA for the CDR3 is TGTGCCAGCAGTTACGGGTCAGGGAAATATGGCTACACCTTC. This gives the protein CASSYGSGKYGYTF.

This clonotype was counted ten times or more. The chain uses TRBV20-1 and TRBJ2-3, with 12 positions matching TRBD2. The CDR3 has 15 residues. The germline V gene encodes CDR1 DFQATT and CDR2 SNEGSKA (reference sequence). Trimming took 3 bases from V and 4 from J; bases not matched to a gene: 5. CDR3 DNA sequence: TGCAGTGCTAGGCCCCTAGCGGGGGGGCCAGATACGCAGTATTTT. It is translated as CSARPLAGGPDTQYF.

The CDR3 DNA sequence: TGCAGTGCTAGTGGTGGGCTGGGAACCTACGAGCAGTACTTC. Protein sequence: CSASGGLGTYEQYF. The chain employs TRBV20-1 and TRBJ2-7; D is undetermined. The CDR3 loop spans 14 amino acids. The V end lost 3 bases, the J end lost 2 bases, and 14 bases lay between the germline ends. Germline CDR1 is DFQATT and CDR2 is SNEGSKA (reference sequence).

This clonotype was counted only a few times. V is TRBV3-1 and J is TRBJ2-7, with D tentatively TRBD2 (5 bases). This CDR3 spans 15 amino acids. V gave up 4 bases and J gave up 6 bases, with 19 bases separating them. The V gene's germline CDR1 is LGHDT and CDR2 YNNKEL (reference sequence). CDR3 nucleotides: TGTGCCAGCAGCCGCATGGCCATGAGGGTAGGCGAGCAGTACTTC. It translates to CASSRMAMRVGEQYF.

V is TRBV6-2 or TRBV6-3 and J is TRBJ2-2; no firm D call. This CDR3 has 15 amino acids. CDR1 is MNHEY and CDR2 is SVGEGT in the germline V gene. V lost 0 bases, J lost 0 bases, and 5 bases lay in between. CDR3 amino acids: CASSYSSANTGELFF. As DNA, the CDR3 is TGTGCCAGCAGTTACTCGTCCGCGAACACCGGGGAGCTGTTTTTT.

Concerning this clonotype: Since a much larger clone is just one base distant, this may be a read error. The gene calls are TRBV29-1 and TRBJ2-7; D remains unclear. The length of the CDR3 is 13 residues. Germline V CDR1 and CDR2: SQVTM, ANQGSEA. CDR3 loop: CNVEDPVGYEQYF. DNA for the CDR3: TGCAACGTTGAAGATCCCGTAGGCTACGAGCAGTACTTC.

This clonotype was recorded at least ten times. The genes are TRBV5-6 and TRBJ1-4, with D unclear. Germline CDR1 reads SGHDT; CDR2 reads YYEEEE. CDR3 length equals 13 residues. V lost 2 bases to trimming and J lost 7 bases, with 9 bases between them. In DNA, the CDR3 is TGTGCCAGCAGCTTACCGGAGGGTGAAAAACTGTTTTTT. It encodes CASSLPEGEKLFF.

At least ten counts were recorded for this clonotype. The chain links TRBV6-6 to TRBJ2-1; D call uncertain. Germline loops: CDR1 MNHNY, CDR2 SVGAGI (reference sequence). The CDR3 loop spans 12 amino acids. Trimming removed 3 bases at V and 5 bases at J, with 5 bases between. DNA for the CDR3: TGTGCCAGCAGTTATCATGACAATGAGCAGTTCTTC. Its protein is CASSYHDNEQFF.

This clonotype occurred many times. V and J are TRBV15 and TRBJ2-1, with 10 bases matching TRBD1. From germline, CDR1 is LNHNV and CDR2 YYDKDF (reference sequence). The CDR3 contains 16 residues. The V segment lost 0 bases and the J segment 7 bases; nucleotides outside the gene matches: 6. The CDR3 DNA sequence: TGTGCCACCAGCAGAGATTGGACAGGGGGTTCGAATGAGCAGTTCTTC. Protein: CATSRDWTGGSNEQFF. Supplemented by reference TRBV15 and TRBJ2-1, the full variable domain reads DAMVIQNPRYQVTQFGKPVTLSCSQTLNHNVMYWYQQKSSQAPKLLFHYYDKDFNNEADTPDNFQSRRPNTSFCFLDIRSPGLGDTAMYLCATSRDWTGGSNEQFFGPGTRLTVL.

This clonotype was observed a few times. The J gene is TRBJ2-7, the V gene TRBV21-1; the D call TRBD1 from the table was never checked on the DNA. TRBV21-1 is a recognized pseudogene. The CDR3 spans 20 residues. CDR3 in amino acids: CASSKGSKGATKVRSYEQYF. CDR3 DNA: TGTGCCAGCAGCAAAGGATCGAAGGGGGCGACGAAAGTAAGGTCCTACGAGCAGTACTTC.

This clonotype was recorded at least ten times. V usage is TRBV20-1 and J usage is TRBJ2-3; tentative D call: TRBD2 (5 bases). The CDR3 is 13 amino acids. Germline-derived CDR1 and CDR2 are DFQATT and SNEGSKA (reference sequence). Trimming shortened V by 5 bases and J by 2 bases, and 11 bases separated the two germline ends. CDR3 bases: TGCAGTGCTCCGGGGTTTGACACAGATACGCAGTATTTT. Protein sequence: CSAPGFDTDTQYF.

The chain is built from TRBV7-6 and TRBJ2-7, with D unresolved. Trimming took 5 bases from V and 5 from J, leaving 10 bases between them. Germline loops: CDR1 SGHVS, CDR2 FNYEAQ. The CDR3 contains 12 residues. The CDR3 DNA sequence: TGTGCCAGCAGCGCTGACGAAGACGAGCAGTACTTC. It translates to CASSADEDEQYF.

The chain combines TRBV29-1 with TRBJ2-5; D is undetermined. Germline CDR1 SQVTM, CDR2 ANQGSEA. The CDR3 has 11 residues. Trimming took 4 bases from V and 4 from J, leaving 7 bases between them. The CDR3 protein is CSVAEGETQYF. The CDR3 DNA reads TGCAGCGTTGCGGAAGGAGAGACCCAGTACTTC.

This clonotype was seen at least ten times. CDR3 region: CASSSIGLAGENEQFF. Written as DNA, the CDR3 is TGTGCCAGCAGCTCAATAGGACTAGCGGGAGAGAATGAGCAGTTCTTC. The chain employs TRBV5-6 and TRBJ2-1, with TRBD2 matching over 13 bases. The V and J ends lost 3 bases and 7 bases, in that order; junction bases with no gene match: 7. The CDR3 totals 16 residues. Germline CDR1 and CDR2: SGHDT and YYEEEE.

There are many counts of this clonotype. The chain joins TRBV6-1 to TRBJ2-1; 10 bases line up with TRBD1. The CDR3 is 14 amino acids. Unmatched junction bases numbered 6, after V lost 6 bases and J lost 7 bases. Germline lookup yields CDR1 MNHNS and CDR2 SASEGT. The CDR3 spells CASRRDRGRNEQFF. CDR3 sequence (DNA): TGTGCCAGCAGGCGGGACAGGGGTAGGAATGAGCAGTTCTTC.

The chain is built from TRBV5-6 and TRBJ2-7; D may be TRBD1 (6 bases). Trimming took off 4 bases at V and 2 bases at J, with 13 bases between the two ends. The CDR3 covers 14 residues. Germline V gives CDR1 SGHDT, CDR2 YYEEEE. For the CDR3, the DNA is TGTGCCAGCAGCCGCAGGGGTTCTACCTACGAGCAGTACTTC. Protein sequence: CASSRRGSTYEQYF.

The sample holds a few counts of this clonotype. The chain is built from TRBV6-1 and TRBJ2-3; D unresolved. The V end was cut by 6 bases, the J end by 2 bases, with 6 bases between. This CDR3 is 12 amino acids long. The germline V gene has CDR1 MNHNS and CDR2 SASEGT. The CDR3 region has the DNA TGTGCCAGCAGCCCAGTCACAGATACGCAGTATTTT. This gives the protein CASSPVTDTQYF.

The chain recombines TRBV14 with TRBJ2-7; D perhaps matches TRBD1 (5 bases). V was cut by 6 bases and J by 3 bases, with 12 bases left in between. The CDR3 contains 13 residues. Germline CDR1 SGHDN, CDR2 FVKESK. CDR3 bases: TGTGCCAGCAGTTTGGTCCAGGGCTACGAGCAGTACTTC. Translation: CASSLVQGYEQYF.

Only a few counts were recorded for this clonotype. The rearrangement links TRBV4-1 to TRBJ2-5, with 8 bases identical to TRBD1. The V gene's germline CDR1 is MGHRA and CDR2 YSYEKL. CDR3 size: 14 residues. The J segment lost 5 bases and the V segment lost 4 bases, leaving 6 bases of the junction unmatched. The CDR3 loop is CASSLTQGAETQYF. For the CDR3, the DNA is TGCGCCAGCAGCCTTACCCAGGGGGCGGAGACCCAGTACTTC.

CDR3 nucleotide sequence: TGTGCCAGCTCACCAACTGGGACAGGGTCCTCCGGGGAGCTGTTTTTT. Translated: CASSPTGTGSSGELFF. V usage is TRBV18 and J usage is TRBJ2-2, with 9 bases aligning to TRBD1. The V gene's germline CDR1 is KGHSH and CDR2 LQKENI. With 2 bases clipped from V and 6 bases from J, the junction kept 7 bases outside the gene matches. This CDR3 has 16 residues.

The chain employs TRBV20-1 and TRBJ2-1, with TRBD1 matching over 8 bases. Germline CDR1 and CDR2: DFQATT and SNEGSKA (reference sequence). The CDR3 length is 13 residues. The CDR3: CSETGTGGNEQFF. As DNA, the CDR3 is TGCAGCGAAACTGGTACAGGGGGAAATGAGCAGTTCTTC.

This sequence joins TRBV20-1 and TRBJ2-7, with D tentatively TRBD1 or TRBD2 (5 bases each). The CDR3 is 12 residues long. The V gene's germline CDR1 is DFQATT and CDR2 SNEGSKA (reference sequence). V was cut by 1 base and J by 7 bases, with 11 bases left in between. Here the CDR3 reads CSARGQTGEQYF. CDR3 in DNA: TGCAGTGCTAGAGGACAGACGGGGGAGCAGTACTTC.

At least ten counts were recorded for this clonotype. V is TRBV10-1 and J is TRBJ2-7, with 9 bases aligning to TRBD1. This CDR3 contains 15 residues. Trimming at V came to 0 bases and at J to 5 bases, leaving 5 bases not matched to a gene. Germline CDR1 and CDR2: WNHNN and SYGVQD (reference sequence). The CDR3 protein is CASSESGQGSNEQYF. The CDR3 nucleotides read TGCGCCAGCAGTGAGTCGGGACAGGGTAGCAACGAGCAGTACTTC.

The sample holds many counts of this clonotype. The gene calls are TRBV12-3 or TRBV12-4 and TRBJ1-6; perhaps TRBD1 as D (5 bases). There are 14 residues in the CDR3. V was shortened by 7 bases and J by 9 bases, with 16 bases between the two germline ends. CDR3 residues: CASTSRAGSSPLHF. CDR3 nucleotides: TGTGCCAGCACTTCGAGGGCAGGGAGTTCACCCCTCCACTTT.

This clonotype showed up many times. The chain combines TRBV12-3 or TRBV12-4 with TRBJ2-5, with a weak D call TRBD1 (6 bases). The CDR3 totals 13 residues. Trimming removed 6 bases from V and 2 bases from J, with 10 bases in between. In DNA, the CDR3 is TGTGCCAGCAGCCAGCAGGGGCAAGAGACCCAGTACTTC. It specifies CASSQQGQETQYF.

This clonotype was seen at least ten times. The chain combines TRBV12-3 or TRBV12-4 with TRBJ1-2; 10 bases match TRBD1. This CDR3 has 14 amino acids. The V gene end was trimmed by 9 bases and the J gene end by 2 bases; junction bases not matched to a gene: 6. The DNA of the CDR3 is TGTGCCAGTTCTGCGGGACAGGGGAACTATGGCTACACCTTC. Protein product: CASSAGQGNYGYTF.

On this clonotype itself: A much larger clone lies one base from this, so it may be a read error. This chain joins TRBV20-1 and TRBJ2-1; TRBD2 matches at 10 bases. The germline V gene has CDR1 DFQATT and CDR2 SNEGSKA (reference sequence). There are 15 residues in the CDR3. As DNA, the CDR3 is TGCTGTGCTAGCGTCAGCGGGGGGGAGTACAATGAGCAGTTCTTC. It encodes CCASVSGGEYNEQFF.

This clonotype was picked up many times. The chain is built from TRBV5-1 and TRBJ1-2; D is ambiguous. V lost 1 base and J 8 bases, leaving 12 bases between the germline ends. Germline CDR1 and CDR2: SGHRS and YFSETQ. The length of the CDR3 is 13 residues. The CDR3 spells CASSLFGSEGYTF. CDR3 DNA sequence: TGCGCCAGCAGCTTGTTTGGCAGTGAGGGCTACACCTTC. Full variable domain (missing parts from reference TRBV5-1 and TRBJ1-2): KAGVTQTPRYLIKTRGQQVTLSCSPISGHRSVSWYQQTPGQGLQFLFEYFSETQRNKGNFPGRFSGRQFSNSRSEMNVSTLELGDSALYLCASSLFGSEGYTFGSGTRLTVV.

The rearrangement uses TRBV30 and TRBJ2-7; 7 positions match TRBD1. Losses at the gene ends were 3 bases for V and 7 bases for J; bases not matched to a gene: 3. From germline, CDR1 is GTSNPN and CDR2 SVGIG (reference sequence). The CDR3 consists of 11 residues. CDR3 coding DNA: TGTGCCTGGAGAGGGGGCGGGGAGCAGTACTTC. Protein sequence: CAWRGGGEQYF. Variable domain in full (rest from reference TRBV30 and TRBJ2-7): SQTIHQWPATLVQPVGSPLSLECTVEGTSNPNLYWYRQAAGRGLQLLFYSVGIGQISSEVPQNLSASRPQDRQFILSSKKLLLSDSGFYLCAWRGGGEQYFGPGTRLTVT.